Here is one T cell receptor beta chain with its context. The antigen is not known. Clones were sequenced by immunoSEQ multiplex PCR, and TCRdb holds only the in-frame ones, with some missing. The table includes 15,000 to 20,000 clones, 84% detected once. Every patient had mismatch repair deficiency by PCR or immunohistochemistry. A few pembrolizumab responders had their TCRs sequenced. This record comes from a study of PD-1 blockade in mismatch repair-deficient tumors. Study context: All were previously treated, progressing patients with eleven to twelve mismatch repair-deficient cancer types. General study results and limits: After pembrolizumab, tumor-resident clones rose rapidly, then generally contracted before radiologic responses.

The CDR3 is 17 amino acids. The germline V gene encodes CDR1 MGHDK and CDR2 SYGVNS. The V and J ends lost 4 bases and 4 bases, in that order; junction bases with no gene match: 15. This TCR was recovered from an adult with mismatch repair-deficient cancer. The source was PBMCs, collected roughly 23 weeks after starting pembrolizumab. This rearrangement joins TRBV25-1 to TRBJ1-1; TRBD1 aligns across 7 bases. The CDR3 region is CASSGKRGRYRGTEAFF. As DNA, the CDR3 is TGTGCCAGCAGTGGGAAGAGAGGTCGGTACAGGGGCACTGAAGCTTTCTTT.